The clone carrying this TCR beta chain showed up just a few times. V dropped 1 base and J dropped 5; count of bases not matched to a gene: 2. This CDR3 contains 13 residues. Germline CDR1 DFQATT, CDR2 SNEGSKA (reference sequence). TCRdb processed the 5' RACE reads anew with MiXCR; each CDR3 protein has one entry. Among roughly 750,000 distinct CDR3 sequences listed, 21% were seen once. The entry originates in a study of identical twins. The data were also submitted as part of a second study, on T cells expressing NK-cell markers.

Sequenced material: PBMCs. The gene calls are TRBV20-1 and TRBJ2-3; 8 bases line up with TRBD2. This receptor was obtained from a woman between 18 and 29 years old in good health. The CDR3 DNA follows: TGCAGTGCTAGAGTTCGGGGGGGAGATACGCAGTATTTT. Protein sequence: CSARVRGGDTQYF.